This note documents a single T cell receptor (beta chain) sequence. This entry comes from a study of technical replicates of blood from a handful of donors. TCRdb keeps only in-frame clones here, not all; method: immunoSEQ multiplex PCR. The sample yields about 14,000 clones, more than 70% seen once. CDR3 length: 13 amino acids. The V end lost 2 bases, the J end lost 7 bases, and 11 bases lay between the germline ends. Germline CDR1 is WNHNN and CDR2 is SYGVQD (reference sequence). V and J are TRBV10-1 and TRBJ1-2; a weak D match, TRBD1 (5 bases). What was sequenced was PBMCs. The sequence was obtained from a human donor in good health. DNA of the CDR3: TGCGCCAGCAGTGAGAGCAGGGCCGGTGGCTACACCTTC. Protein product: CASSESRAGGYTF.